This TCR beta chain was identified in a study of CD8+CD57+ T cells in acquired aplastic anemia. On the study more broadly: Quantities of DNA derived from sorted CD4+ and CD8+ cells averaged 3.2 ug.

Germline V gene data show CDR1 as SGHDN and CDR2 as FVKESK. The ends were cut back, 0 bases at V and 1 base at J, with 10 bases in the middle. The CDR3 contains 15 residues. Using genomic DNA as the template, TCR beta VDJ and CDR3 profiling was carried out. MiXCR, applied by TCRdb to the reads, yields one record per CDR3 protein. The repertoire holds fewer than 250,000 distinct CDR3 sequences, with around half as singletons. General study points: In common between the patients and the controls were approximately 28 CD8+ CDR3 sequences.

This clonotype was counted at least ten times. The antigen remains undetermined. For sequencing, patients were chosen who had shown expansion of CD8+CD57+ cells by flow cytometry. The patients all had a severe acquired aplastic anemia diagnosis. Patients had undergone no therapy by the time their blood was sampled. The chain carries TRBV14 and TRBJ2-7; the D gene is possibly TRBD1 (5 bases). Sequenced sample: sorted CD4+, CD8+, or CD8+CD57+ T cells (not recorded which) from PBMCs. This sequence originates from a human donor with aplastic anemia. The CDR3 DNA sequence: TGTGCCAGCAGCCAAGATTCTGGACAATCCTACGAGCAGTACTTC. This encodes CASSQDSGQSYEQYF.